This entry describes one T cell receptor beta chain. Sequencing used immunoSEQ multiplex PCR; TCRdb keeps in-frame clones, though not all of them. The data show roughly 2,300,000 clones, with less than 95% seen just once and about 0.36% held by the top ten. The data derive from a study of shared clonotypes between healthy human individuals. This CDR3 has 13 amino acids. Germline V gene data show CDR1 as MNHNS and CDR2 as SASEGT. The ends lost 7 bases at V and 3 bases at J; junction bases unmatched: 5. Sequenced: naive CD4+ T cells from PBMCs. Sample subset: CD45RA+ positively selected. V and J are TRBV6-1 and TRBJ2-7, with 8 bases identical to TRBD1. The clonotype comes from a man in his late teens or twenties in good health. Some clones in this sample may be carry-over from other donors' samples. CDR3 nucleotides: TGTGCCAGCATGCGACAGGGGCTCTACGAGCAGTACTTC. It translates to CASMRQGLYEQYF.